This T cell receptor (beta chain) was identified in a study of control samples from healthy donors and cancer patients. This CDR3 is built from 15 residues. V trimming: 6 bases; J trimming: 5 bases; junction bases outside the gene matches: 3. Germline values: CDR1 MNHEY, CDR2 SVGAGI. Clones were sequenced by immunoSEQ multiplex PCR, and TCRdb holds only the in-frame ones, with some missing. This sample carries roughly 140,000 clones, roughly 93% of them seen once, and the ten largest clones take about 2.4%. This chain connects TRBV6-5 to TRBJ2-1; 14 bases match TRBD2. The clonotype comes from a middle-aged man in good health. The sample taken for sequencing was blood. CDR3 coding DNA: TGTGCCAGCAGGCCGGGACTAGCGGGAGACAATGAGCAGTTCTTC. This gives the protein CASRPGLAGDNEQFF.